This T cell receptor beta chain was documented in a study of metastatic and nonmetastatic thyroid tumors. Study results and limitations: Malignant thyroid tumors reportedly had TCR beta diversity that was significantly higher than in benign nodules, in blood and tumor.

Through MiXCR, TCRdb re-clonotyped the PCR reads. The profile shows 25,000 to 30,000 clones, 4% to 5% of them singletons. This clone was counted many times. Its antigen remains unknown. Each patient came to thyroid surgery without any prior treatment (of any kind). The sequence was collected from a female donor with papillary thyroid cancer or a benign thyroid nodule (not recorded which). Some clones in this sample may be carry-over from other donors' samples. The material sequenced was blood.

The CDR3 coding sequence is TGTGCCATACGCCAGACGCAGTATTTT. It codes for CAIRQTQYF. V is TRBV6-9 and J is TRBJ2-3, with D hard to call. Trimming pared 10 bases from V and 9 bases from J, leaving 8 bases between. Germline assignment: CDR1 MNHGY and CDR2 SVAAGI. This CDR3 has 9 amino acids.